Described below is a single T cell receptor beta chain sequence and its context. Its antigen remains undetermined. No base quality values were provided; no much bigger clone lies one nucleotide off. Ficoll-Paque density gradient centrifugation was the method used to isolate PBMCs. These data come from a study of T-cell memory formation after mild COVID-19 (dated by TCRdb to the early 2020s). Concerning the study at large: Most TCR sequence clusters were specific to one of the two donors. Longitudinal TCRalpha and TCRbeta repertoire sequencing tracked T-cell clones expanding and contracting after mild COVID-19 in a couple of donors. The cohort was made up of two young adult volunteers, one female and one male, who were previously healthy. What the research found in general, with its limitations: Only a couple of mild cases were covered in the study, and larger cohorts including severe cases with pre-infection samples were considered necessary. Contracting CD4+ clones appeared mostly in the CM and EM memory subsets, whereas CD8+ clones were enriched in EMRA. Balanced CD4/CD8 phenotypes were observed for clones contracting from day 15 to 85, whereas a bias towards CD4+ was observed for a second wave of clones expanding from day 15 to 37. SARS-CoV-2 specificity of the second-wave clones peaking on day 37 was not confirmed. Some responding clones were found in pre-infection memory, which suggests that pre-existing cross-reactive memory T cells took part in the SARS-CoV-2 response.

The reads were generated on an Illumina NovaSeq 6000. Using 5'RACE with constant-segment primers, TCRalpha and TCRbeta cDNA libraries were constructed, with sample barcodes and unique molecular identifiers added in the process. Trizol reagent was used to extract RNA from every sample. Amplification of the libraries took two PCR steps, and the second step added a second sample barcode plus Illumina TruSeq adapters. Libraries were sequenced on an Illumina NovaSeq with 2 x 150 bp paired-end reads. The published analysis was carried out like this. Reads were demultiplexed and collapsed into UMI-guided consensus sequences with migec v1.2.7. Using mixcr v2.1.11, UMI consensuses were aligned to TRA and TRB V and J templates and then assembled into clonotypes. A clonotype was counted as expanded or contracted only when both edgeR and NoisET called the clonotype significant, with the noise models trained on biological replicates. For edgeR calls, a false discovery rate-adjusted p below 0.01 and a log2 fold-change threshold of 1 were applied. As an exploratory analysis of dynamics, max-normalized trajectories of the 1000 most abundant clonotypes were examined with PCA combined with hierarchical clustering. Separately sequenced CD4+ and CD8+ repertoires were used to assign a CD4 or CD8 phenotype to each responding clone. TCRdb took the public reads, trimmed them with fastp at Q25, ran MiXCR for clone calling and kept in-frame beta chains. Rows merge per CDR3 protein into single entries with the most common DNA and genes. What appears here as the V and J calls and clone size reflects TCRdb's work, not the paper's. For this sample there are around 340,000 distinct CDR3 sequences; about 16% appear just once. Of the sample, under 25% is held by the ten largest clones.

Sequenced: PBMCs or a T cell subset sorted from them (not recorded which). The receptor's source is a man younger than 35 who had mild COVID-19 (a few samples of this study predate the infection). The sample titles of this study are shuffled in the database, so cell type and time point are left out; the donor was told from shared clones.

The DNA sequence is TGCGCAAGCCTCGGGACAGCCAACACCGGGGAGCTGTTTTTT. This gives the protein CASLGTANTGELFF. In this chain, TRBV5-1 is recombined with TRBJ2-2, and TRBD1 aligns with 7 junction nucleotides. The germline V gene sets CDR1 to SGHRS and CDR2 to YFSETQ. Its CDR3 holds 14 amino acids, cysteine through phenylalanine. The DNA shown is the 42-base CDR3, in frame from base 1.